This TCR beta chain is drawn from a study of PD-1 blockade in classical Hodgkin lymphoma. V was shortened by 3 bases and J by 8 bases, with 16 bases between the two germline ends. CDR1 and CDR2 from the germline V gene are MDHEN and SYDVKM. The CDR3 covers 14 residues. Profiled with immunoSEQ multiplex PCR; TCRdb holds only in-frame clones, not every one. The data show 15,000 to 19,000 clones, with about 82% seen just once and 0.84% held by the top ten. Documented time point: newly diagnosed, previously untreated cHL patient sample. Thawed PBMCs underwent magnetic negative selection to yield purified CD4+ T cells. The authors used newly diagnosed, untreated classical Hodgkin lymphoma PBMCs as comparison. Study results and caveats: Baseline TCR diversity was reportedly lower in newly diagnosed patients than healthy donors. Nothing has yet pinned down what causes the repertoire differences, possibly disease activity or prior therapy.

As for this clone: No antigen is known for it.

Sequencing was performed on CD4+ T cells from blood. This receptor was identified in a human donor with classical Hodgkin lymphoma. This chain links TRBV28 with TRBJ1-2; D possibly corresponds to TRBD1 (6 bases). CDR3 coding DNA: TGTGCCAGCAGTTTTGCAGGGGCGCTGAAGGGCTACACCTTC. Its translation is CASSFAGALKGYTF.